The T cell receptor (beta chain) under discussion was sequenced for a study of cytomegalovirus exposure and HLA in healthy donors. The PCR had 60 Vbeta and 13 Jbeta primers. Repertoires were generated with immunoSEQ multiplex PCR, while TCRdb's copy carries only in-frame clones and drops some. The table lists roughly 260,000 clones, about 83% of them singletons. The CDR3 has 15 residues. V lost 5 bases to trimming and J lost 3 bases, with 14 bases between them. Germline V CDR1 and CDR2: MNHEY, SMNVEV (reference sequence). Despite likely unrecorded immune exposures, the donors were nominally healthy at the time of sampling.

The gene calls are TRBV27 and TRBJ1-5; D remains ambiguous. The receptor comes from a woman in her 40s in good health and CMV-seropositive. Sequencing was carried out using PBMCs. The CDR3 protein is CASSPAGGVNQPQHF. CDR3 nucleotide sequence: TGTGCCAGCAGTCCTGCGGGTGGTGTCAATCAGCCCCAGCATTTT.